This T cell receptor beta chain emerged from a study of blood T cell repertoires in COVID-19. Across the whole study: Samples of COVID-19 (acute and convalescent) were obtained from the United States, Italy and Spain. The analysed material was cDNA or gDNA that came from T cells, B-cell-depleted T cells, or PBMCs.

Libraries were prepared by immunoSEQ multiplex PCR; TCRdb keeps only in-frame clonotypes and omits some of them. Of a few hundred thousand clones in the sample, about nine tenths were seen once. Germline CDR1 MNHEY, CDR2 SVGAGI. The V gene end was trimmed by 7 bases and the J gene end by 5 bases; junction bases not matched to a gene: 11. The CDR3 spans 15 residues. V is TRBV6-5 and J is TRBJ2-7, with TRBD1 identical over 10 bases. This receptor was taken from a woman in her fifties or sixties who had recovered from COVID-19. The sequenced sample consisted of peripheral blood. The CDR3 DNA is TGTGCCAGCACCCCAATGGGGGACAGGGGCCACGAGCAGTACTTC. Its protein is CASTPMGDRGHEQYF.